This T cell receptor beta chain appears in the sequencing data of a study of beta chain features in type 1 diabetes. Sequencing targeted expressed TCRB transcripts, as all isolated RNA had been reverse transcribed. Libraries were prepared by immunoSEQ multiplex PCR; TCRdb keeps only in-frame clonotypes and omits some of them. The sample has about 150,000 clones; roughly 8.1% are singletons. Germline V CDR1 and CDR2: SGHRS, YFSETQ. This CDR3 has 17 residues. V was clipped by 0 bases and J by 1 base; unmatched bases: 4. This clone was seen a few times. Sequenced sample: central memory CD4+ T cells from blood. The source is a man aged 18-30 years in good health. J is TRBJ2-2 and V is TRBV5-1; 9 nucleotides line up with TRBD2. This chain's CDR3 is CASSLARTSENTGELFF. CDR3 sequence (DNA): TGCGCCAGCAGCTTGGCTCGGACTAGCGAGAACACCGGGGAGCTGTTTTTT. Filled out from reference TRBV5-1 and TRBJ2-2, the complete variable domain reads KAGVTQTPRYLIKTRGQQVTLSCSPISGHRSVSWYQQTPGQGLQFLFEYFSETQRNKGNFPGRFSGRQFSNSRSEMNVSTLELGDSALYLCASSLARTSENTGELFFGEGSRLTVL.